The 23 T cell receptor beta chains reported below all come from one sample, sequenced in a study of T cell responses to AZD1222 COVID-19 vaccine. The method was immunoSEQ multiplex PCR; TCRdb's version includes in-frame clones alone and lacks a portion of them. This sample has around 54,000 clones, with around 88% found just once. The sequences come from peripheral blood, collected 28 days after the second AZD1222 dose. These TCRs come from an adult who received the AZD1222 COVID-19 vaccine.

This chain joins TRBV9 and TRBJ2-6, with D perhaps matching TRBD1 (6 bases). Trimming stripped 4 bases from V and 2 bases from J, with 13 bases between. CDR3 size: 16 residues. Looked up from germline, CDR1 is SGDLS and CDR2 is YYNGEE. This CDR3 reads CASSPRGDTGANVLTF. Written as DNA, the CDR3 is TGTGCCAGCAGCCCCCGAGGGGACACTGGGGCCAACGTCCTGACTTTC.

This chain links TRBV5-4 with TRBJ2-3; 14 bases line up with TRBD2. CDR3 length equals 16 residues. Germline-derived CDR1 and CDR2 are SGHNT and YYREEE (reference sequence). V lost 4 bases, J lost 3 bases, and 4 bases stayed unmatched. The CDR3 coding sequence is TGTGCCAGCAGCCCTAGGACTAGCGGGAGGACAGATACGCAGTATTTT. Its protein product is CASSPRTSGRTDTQYF.

V usage is TRBV25-1 and J usage is TRBJ1-6, with TRBD1 matching 9 bases. The CDR3 contains 17 residues. The germline V gene has CDR1 MGHDK and CDR2 SYGVNS. J was trimmed by 0 bases and V by 6 bases; bases with no gene match: 6. The CDR3: CASRETGGVSYNSPLHF. The CDR3 DNA reads as TGTGCCAGCAGAGAAACAGGGGGCGTCTCCTATAATTCACCCCTCCACTTT.

This clone was observed a single time. The chain recombines TRBV9 with TRBJ2-3; D uncertain. The V end lost 6 bases, the J end lost 2 bases, and 10 bases lay between the germline ends. The CDR3 extends over 13 amino acids. In germline, CDR1 is SGDLS, CDR2 YYNGEE. CDR3 residues: CASTWGNTDTQYF. The CDR3 region has the DNA TGTGCCAGCACGTGGGGTAACACAGATACGCAGTATTTT.

This clone was seen a few times. The chain has TRBV4-1 and TRBJ2-3; D unresolved. Germline assignment: CDR1 MGHRA and CDR2 YSYEKL. The length of the CDR3 is 13 residues. The ends were cut back, 6 bases at V and 0 bases at J, with 7 bases in the middle. CDR3 protein: CASSYGSTDTQYF. CDR3 nucleotides: TGCGCCAGCAGTTACGGTAGCACAGATACGCAGTATTTT.

The chain has TRBV7-2 and TRBJ1-1; TRBD1 might be the D (6 bases). Germline CDR1 and CDR2: SGHTA and FQGNSA. The CDR3 has 14 amino acids. Between the trimmed V and J ends, which lost 5 bases and 1 base, there was a span of 11 bases. CDR3 residues: CASSIQQGNTEAFF. CDR3 nucleotide sequence: TGTGCCAGCAGCATTCAACAGGGGAACACTGAAGCTTTCTTT.

This chain uses TRBV28 with TRBJ1-5; D is unclear. Germline CDR1 and CDR2: MDHEN and SYDVKM. This CDR3 is 15 amino acids long. V lost 6 bases to trimming and J lost 4 bases, with 16 bases between them. CDR3 nucleotides: TGTGCCAGCAGCCAATTAGGCCGGGCTAATCAGCCCCAGCATTTT. Translated, it gives CASSQLGRANQPQHF. Combining the CDR3 with reference TRBV28 and TRBJ1-5 gives the whole variable domain DVKVTQSSRYLVKRTGEKVFLECVQDMDHENMFWYRQDPGLGLRLIYFSYDVKMKEKGDIPEGYSVSREKKERFSLILESASTNQTSMYLCASSQLGRANQPQHFGDGTRLSIL.

This CDR3 is CASSEYNQPQHF. The CDR3 bases are TGTGCCAGCAGTGAGTATAATCAGCCCCAGCATTTT. The rearrangement uses TRBV2 and TRBJ1-5; D remains ambiguous. The V end was cut by 3 bases, the J end by 4 bases, with 4 bases between. From germline, CDR1 is SNHLY and CDR2 FYNNEI. The CDR3 runs to 12 residues. Together with reference TRBV2 and TRBJ1-5, the CDR3 gives the full variable domain: EPEVTQTPSHQVTQMGQEVILRCVPISNHLYFYWYRQILGQKVEFLVSFYNNEISEKSEIFDDQFSVERPDGSNFTLKIRSTKLEDSAMYFCASSEYNQPQHFGDGTRLSIL.

This clone was seen once. This sequence joins TRBV28 and TRBJ2-7; 7 bases map to TRBD2. CDR1 is MDHEN, CDR2 SYDVKM, per germline. The CDR3 is made up of 14 amino acids. Trimming took 8 bases from V and 6 from J; bases not matched to a gene: 13. In nucleotides, the CDR3 is TGTGCCAGCGTGGGTGAGCGGGGCCCCCGCGAGCAGTACTTC. Translating gives CASVGERGPREQYF. Based on the CDR3 plus reference TRBV28 and TRBJ2-7, the full variable domain is DVKVTQSSRYLVKRTGEKVFLECVQDMDHENMFWYRQDPGLGLRLIYFSYDVKMKEKGDIPEGYSVSREKKERFSLILESASTNQTSMYLCASVGERGPREQYFGPGTRLTVT.

Here the CDR3 DNA reads TGCGCCAGCAGCCCTCTTTCGGGGGTCCCACCGGATACGCAGTATTTT. This codes for CASSPLSGVPPDTQYF. The J gene is TRBJ2-3, the V gene TRBV5-1; possible D gene TRBD2, 6 bases. Germline CDR1 SGHRS, CDR2 YFSETQ. V lost 4 bases and J lost 6, with 21 bases in between. This CDR3 is built from 16 residues.

The chain links TRBV4-2 to TRBJ1-3, with 9 nucleotides matching TRBD1. Germline V CDR1 and CDR2: LGHNA, YNFKEQ. V was pared by 1 base and J by 3 bases, with 4 bases of the junction left unmatched. The CDR3 covers 16 residues. The CDR3 region is CASSQGQDRGGNTIYF. The CDR3 bases are TGTGCCAGCAGCCAAGGGCAGGACAGGGGTGGAAACACCATATATTTT.

The J gene is TRBJ1-1, the V gene TRBV10-3, with TRBD1 as a possible D gene (6 bases). Deletions cut 6 bases from V and 8 bases from J, with 19 bases between. The CDR3 is made up of 14 amino acids. Germline V lookup: CDR1 ENHRY, CDR2 SYGVKD. The CDR3 loop is CAIRNGGTSLEAFF. The CDR3 nucleotides read TGTGCCATCAGGAACGGTGGGACAAGTTTGGAAGCTTTCTTT.

The J gene is TRBJ1-2, the V gene TRBV3-1 (or the pseudogene TRBV3-2); D remains unclear. V was trimmed by 0 bases and J by 6 bases, leaving 8 bases between them. CDR3 length equals 13 residues. Germline V gene lookup returns CDR1 LGHDT and CDR2 YNNKEL (reference sequence). CDR3 nucleotides: TGTGCCAGCAGCCAAGAAACTGGGGATGGCTACACCTTC. Translation: CASSQETGDGYTF.

By share of the sample, this clone is medium-sized. J is TRBJ2-7 and V is TRBV4-2; no reliable D call. The V gene lost 2 bases and the J gene lost 0 bases, with 8 bases spanning the gap. The germline CDR1 and CDR2 sequences are LGHNA and YNFKEQ. The CDR3 is 14 residues long. Here the CDR3 reads CASSQYLSSYEQYF. The CDR3 DNA reads as TGTGCCAGCAGCCAATATCTCAGCTCCTACGAGCAGTACTTC.

The chain combines TRBV6-5 with TRBJ1-6; 7 bases are shared with TRBD1. V dropped 0 bases and J dropped 8; count of bases not matched to a gene: 7. This CDR3 comprises 16 residues. CDR1 is MNHEY and CDR2 is SVGAGI in the germline V gene. CDR3 sequence: CASSYSRAGGYSPLHF. CDR3 sequence (DNA): TGTGCCAGCAGTTACTCCCGGGCAGGGGGATATTCACCCCTCCACTTT.

V usage is TRBV7-9 and J usage is TRBJ1-1; 7 positions agree with TRBD1. CDR1 and CDR2 from the germline V gene are SEHNR and FQNEAQ (reference sequence). The CDR3 spans 15 residues. V lost 4 bases to trimming and J lost 5 bases; unmatched junction nucleotides: 10. The CDR3 here is CASSSPTGRGTEAFF. DNA of the CDR3: TGTGCCAGCAGCTCCCCGACAGGGAGGGGGACTGAAGCTTTCTTT.

The gene calls are TRBV10-2 and TRBJ1-4; D not resolved. The germline gives CDR1 WSHSY, CDR2 SAAADI. This CDR3 region has 14 residues. Between the trimmed V and J ends, which lost 3 bases and 8 bases, there was a span of 13 bases. This CDR3 reads CASSDDIRPEKLFF. In DNA, the CDR3 is TGCGCCAGCAGTGACGACATCCGCCCAGAAAAACTGTTTTTT.

The chain employs TRBV5-6 and TRBJ2-1; D uncertain. This CDR3 is built from 14 residues. Trimming shortened V by 0 bases and J by 3 bases, and 7 bases separated the two germline ends. Germline CDR1 reads SGHDT; CDR2 reads YYEEEE. In nucleotides, the CDR3 is TGTGCCAGCAGCTTGGGCAGGCTCTACAATGAGCAGTTCTTC. Amino acids: CASSLGRLYNEQFF. The complete variable domain, with remaining parts taken from reference TRBV5-6 and TRBJ2-1, reads DAGVTQSPTHLIKTRGQQVTLRCSPKSGHDTVSWYQQALGQGPQFIFQYYEEEERQRGNFPDRFSGHQFPNYSSELNVNALLLGDSALYLCASSLGRLYNEQFFGPGTRLTVL.

The chain links TRBV28 to TRBJ2-7, with 11 bases aligning to TRBD1. Per the germline V gene, CDR1 is MDHEN and CDR2 is SYDVKM. J gave up 3 bases and V 6 bases, and 10 bases lay outside the gene matches. The CDR3 sequence is 16 residues long. DNA for the CDR3: TGTGCCAGCAGCATACCCCCCGGGACAGGGGGCTACGAGCAGTACTTC. Its translation: CASSIPPGTGGYEQYF.

This clone came up once. The V gene is TRBV5-1, the J gene TRBJ2-3; 15 positions match TRBD2. Germline V CDR1 and CDR2: SGHRS, YFSETQ. This CDR3 has 19 residues. Losses at the gene ends were 5 bases for V and 0 bases for J; bases not matched to a gene: 10. In DNA form, the CDR3 reads TGCGCCAGCAGGCGACACGGGACTAGCGGGGGGTCTAGCACAGATACGCAGTATTTT. Its translation: CASRRHGTSGGSSTDTQYF.

V usage is TRBV29-1 and J usage is TRBJ1-1, with TRBD1 matching 9 bases. Germline assignment: CDR1 SQVTM and CDR2 ANQGSEA. Trimming removed 7 bases from V and 12 bases from J; junction bases left unmatched: 9. This CDR3 region has 11 residues. The CDR3, as DNA: TGCAGCGCAGTCCGGGACAGGGTCTCTTTCTTT. This translates into CSAVRDRVSFF.

The gene calls are TRBV4-1 and TRBJ2-7; TRBD2 aligns across 10 bases. This CDR3 contains 20 residues. V shed 0 bases, J shed 3 bases, and the junction held 17 bases outside the gene matches. Germline-derived CDR1 and CDR2 are MGHRA and YSYEKL. CDR3 nucleotides: TGCGCCAGCAGCCAAGATAGCGGCGGTCGGCTAGCGGGAGATGGCTACGAGCAGTACTTC. It translates to CASSQDSGGRLAGDGYEQYF.

The chain uses TRBV29-1 and TRBJ1-3, with unresolved D. This CDR3 spans 11 amino acids. V lost 7 bases and J 4 bases, leaving 8 bases between the germline ends. The germline CDR1 and CDR2 sequences are SQVTM and ANQGSEA. The CDR3 nucleotides read TGCAGCGCCCTGGCGGGAAACACCATATATTTT. It specifies CSALAGNTIYF.